Below are 21 T cell receptor beta chains sequenced from a single sample in a study of B cell selection in AIRE deficiency (dated by TCRdb to the late 2010s). Regulatory T cells were sorted as CD4+CD25hiCD127low/negative cells. The method behind the library was the immunoSEQ multiplex PCR assay. Drawn from immuneACCESS, this table holds only the in-frame rearrangements with V and J called that TCRdb kept. Clones are partly lost; checked studies trace under half to an unresolved V gene and leave the rest unexplained. This sample holds about 1,700 clones; 80% to 90% were observed only once. The ten largest clones take up approximately 1.7% of the sample. The sequencing input was CD4+CD25+ Tregs sorted from PBMCs. The receptors come from a human donor in good health.

The chain carries TRBV2 and TRBJ1-1; unclear D gene. Per the germline V gene, CDR1 is SNHLY and CDR2 is FYNNEI. V was trimmed by 4 bases and J by 1 base, leaving 7 bases between them. The CDR3 has 13 amino acids. The CDR3 DNA follows: TGTGCCAGCAGTGTCGAGAAGAACACTGAAGCTTTCTTT. Its protein is CASSVEKNTEAFF. The complete variable domain, with remaining parts taken from reference TRBV2 and TRBJ1-1, reads EPEVTQTPSHQVTQMGQEVILRCVPISNHLYFYWYRQILGQKVEFLVSFYNNEISEKSEIFDDQFSVERPDGSNFTLKIRSTKLEDSAMYFCASSVEKNTEAFFGQGTRLTVV.

The chain employs TRBV7-2 and TRBJ2-3, with 7 bases aligning to TRBD1. Germline CDR1 SGHTA, CDR2 FQGNSA. The V gene end was trimmed by 1 base and the J gene end by 1 base; junction bases not matched to a gene: 2. The CDR3 runs to 15 residues. The chain's CDR3 is CASSLEGTGTDTQYF. The CDR3, as DNA: TGTGCCAGCAGCTTAGAGGGGACAGGCACAGATACGCAGTATTTT.

V is TRBV7-2 and J is TRBJ2-1; 8 positions match TRBD1. The V gene's germline CDR1 is SGHTA and CDR2 FQGNSA. J lost 9 bases, V lost 5 bases, and 12 bases had no gene match. This CDR3 spans 15 amino acids. CDR3 region: CASSRRTGPLGEQFF. DNA of the CDR3: TGTGCCAGCAGCCGCCGGACAGGGCCCCTTGGTGAGCAGTTCTTC.

The rearrangement uses TRBV28 and TRBJ1-3; TRBD1 is a possible D gene (6 bases). CDR1 and CDR2 from the germline V gene are MDHEN and SYDVKM. The CDR3 sequence is 15 residues long. V lost 1 base and J 4 bases, leaving 11 bases between the germline ends. CDR3 loop: CASSLSGAVGNTIYF. The CDR3 nucleotides are TGTGCCAGCAGTTTATCGGGGGCGGTAGGAAACACCATATATTTT.

J is TRBJ2-1 and V is TRBV13; TRBD2 might be the D (5 bases). Germline CDR1 is PRHDT and CDR2 is FYEKMQ (reference sequence). The V gene lost 5 bases and the J gene lost 3 bases, with 17 bases spanning the gap. There are 16 residues in the CDR3. Written as DNA, the CDR3 is TGTGCCAGCAGCCCTCCCTTAGGCGGACTCTACAATGAGCAGTTCTTC. Translating it yields CASSPPLGGLYNEQFF. Full variable domain (outside the CDR3, taken from reference TRBV13 and TRBJ2-1): AAGVIQSPRHLIKEKRETATLKCYPIPRHDTVYWYQQGPGQDPQFLISFYEKMQSDKGSIPDRFSAQQFSDYHSELNMSSLELGDSALYFCASSPPLGGLYNEQFFGPGTRLTVL.

The V and J genes are TRBV27 and TRBJ2-1; 7 nucleotides align to TRBD1. The germline V gene has CDR1 MNHEY and CDR2 SMNVEV (reference sequence). V lost 8 bases and J lost 15; bases outside the gene matches: 25. The CDR3 is 16 residues long. Here the CDR3 reads CASSLTPGQRFSRRFF. CDR3 in DNA: TGTGCCAGCTCTCTCACCCCGGGACAGAGGTTTTCTAGACGGTTCTTC.

The V gene is TRBV11-2, the J gene TRBJ1-4; unclear D gene. CDR1 and CDR2 (germline): SGHAT, FQNNGV. The CDR3 has 14 residues. The germline V and J ends were trimmed by 5 bases and 2 bases, with 9 bases remaining between them. CDR3 protein: CASSPRKTNEKLFF. CDR3 DNA sequence: TGTGCCAGCAGCCCGCGGAAGACTAATGAAAAACTGTTTTTT.

V and J are TRBV5-8 and TRBJ1-3, with 9 bases fitting TRBD1. J lost 4 bases, V lost 2 bases, and 13 bases had no gene match. This CDR3 has 18 residues. Germline assignment: CDR1 SGHTS and CDR2 YDEGEE. The CDR3 DNA reads as TGTGCCAGCAGCTTACCTCCGGGACAGGGTTATCGAGGAAACACCATATATTTT. Its protein is CASSLPPGQGYRGNTIYF.

This chain's CDR3 is CASSKTRYEQYF. CDR3 DNA: TGTGCCAGCAGTAAGACTAGGTACGAGCAGTACTTC. This sequence joins TRBV7-2 and TRBJ2-7; weak D call: TRBD2 (6 bases). The V end lost 6 bases, the J end lost 4 bases, and 10 bases lay between the germline ends. The CDR3 covers 12 residues. Germline V gene data show CDR1 as SGHTA and CDR2 as FQGNSA.

This chain joins TRBV2 and TRBJ1-1; 7 bases agree with TRBD1. V was clipped by 7 bases and J by 8 bases; unmatched bases: 19. Germline CDR1 reads SNHLY; CDR2 reads FYNNEI. This CDR3 has 16 residues. The CDR3 DNA reads as TGTGCCAGCACCGAGGGAAGGGGGCGTCAAACTGCCGAAGCTTTCTTT. As protein: CASTEGRGRQTAEAFF.

V gene TRBV7-8 combines with J gene TRBJ1-3, with a possible D match to TRBD1 (5 bases). This CDR3 spans 16 amino acids. Germline CDR1 reads SGHVS; CDR2 reads FQNEAQ. Trimming removed 2 bases at V and 0 bases at J, with 11 bases between. CDR3 residues: CASSLRGYGSGNTIYF. The DNA for the CDR3 is TGTGCCAGCAGCTTAAGGGGTTATGGCTCTGGAAACACCATATATTTT.

V and J are TRBV19 and TRBJ2-1; 7 bases are a match to TRBD2. Looked up from germline, CDR1 is LNHDA and CDR2 is SQIVND (reference sequence). CDR3 length: 17 amino acids. V shed 0 bases and J 2 bases; nucleotides not matched to a gene: 7. In DNA form, the CDR3 reads TGTGCCAGTAGTATAGATTCAAGACTAGCAGCCTACAATGAGCAGTTCTTC. Protein product: CASSIDSRLAAYNEQFF.

This clone has just a few counts. V usage is TRBV6-1 and J usage is TRBJ1-1; tentative D call: TRBD1 (5 bases). V was pared by 6 bases and J by 3 bases, with 14 bases between. This CDR3 has 14 amino acids. Germline V gene lookup returns CDR1 MNHNS and CDR2 SASEGT. For the CDR3, the DNA is TGTGCCAGCAGACGACAGCAGCTCTACACTGAAGCTTTCTTT. This encodes CASRRQQLYTEAFF.

The chain carries TRBV11-2 and TRBJ1-2, with TRBD1 identical over 7 bases. Germline values: CDR1 SGHAT, CDR2 FQNNGV. The CDR3 runs to 13 residues. Losses at the gene ends were 5 bases for V and 8 bases for J; bases not matched to a gene: 8. CDR3 residues: CASSHQGGRGYTF. The CDR3 DNA reads TGTGCCAGCAGCCATCAGGGGGGCCGGGGCTACACCTTC.

This clone showed up just a few times. V and J are TRBV7-2 and TRBJ2-5; 14 nucleotides match TRBD2. The CDR3 is 17 amino acids. The V and J ends lost 0 bases and 6 bases, in that order; junction bases with no gene match: 6. Germline values: CDR1 SGHTA, CDR2 FQGNSA. CDR3 DNA sequence: TGTGCCAGCAGCTTAGCTCTGGGACTAGCGGGAGTAAAGACCCAGTACTTC. Its translation is CASSLALGLAGVKTQYF.

This clone has more than one count but fewer than ten. Additional DNA sequences in this sample encode the identical CDR3. The CDR3 nucleotides read TGTGCCAGCAGCAGGCCGGGACTAGCGGGAGGCGAGCAGTACTTC. Translating gives CASSRPGLAGGEQYF. V usage is TRBV5-4 and J usage is TRBJ2-7; 15 bases line up with TRBD2. Germline CDR1 SGHNT, CDR2 YYREEE (reference sequence). V was clipped by 4 bases and J by 6 bases; unmatched bases: 5. The CDR3 is 15 amino acids.

The chain employs TRBV18 and TRBJ1-5; 9 nucleotides agree with TRBD1. The CDR3 totals 15 residues. Germline trimming cut 3 bases from V and 4 bases from J; bases unmatched to any gene: 4. Germline CDR1 reads KGHSH; CDR2 reads LQKENI. The CDR3 protein is CASSPGTGRNQPQHF. Written as DNA, the CDR3 is TGTGCCAGCTCACCCGGGACAGGGCGAAATCAGCCCCAGCATTTT.

This clone occurred a few times. The V gene is TRBV5-1, the J gene TRBJ1-3, with D maybe TRBD1 (5 bases). Germline CDR1 SGHRS, CDR2 YFSETQ. Trimming removed 3 bases from V and 0 bases from J, with 10 bases in between. The CDR3 runs to 15 residues. The CDR3 loop reads CASSYGGGSGNTIYF. In DNA form, the CDR3 reads TGCGCCAGCAGCTACGGCGGGGGCTCTGGAAACACCATATATTTT.

The V and J genes are TRBV19 and TRBJ2-5; the D gene is possibly TRBD1 (5 bases). The CDR3 is made up of 16 amino acids. CDR1 and CDR2 (germline): LNHDA, SQIVND (reference sequence). V shed 1 base and J shed 5 bases, with 17 bases lying between them. The CDR3 region is CASSIGGARIGETQYF. The CDR3, as DNA: TGTGCCAGTAGTATAGGGGGCGCGAGGATCGGTGAGACCCAGTACTTC.

The CDR3 nucleotides are TGTGCCAGCAGCAATTCAGTTGGAAACACCATATATTTT. Its protein is CASSNSVGNTIYF. V and J are TRBV28 and TRBJ1-3; no definite D call. The germline gives CDR1 MDHEN, CDR2 SYDVKM. Deletions cut 6 bases from V and 3 bases from J, with 9 bases between. CDR3 length equals 13 residues.

The chain has TRBV4-2 and TRBJ2-3; a weak D match, TRBD2 (6 bases). Germline CDR1 is LGHNA and CDR2 is YNFKEQ. Trimming stripped 0 bases from V and 2 bases from J, with 12 bases between. The CDR3 length is 16 residues. CDR3 DNA sequence: TGTGCCAGCAGCCAAGATATCGGCGGGACCACAGATACGCAGTATTTT. Its translation: CASSQDIGGTTDTQYF.